This T cell receptor (beta chain) was retrieved from a study of cytomegalovirus exposure and HLA in healthy donors. This clone was counted only a few times. No antigen is known for it. Study-level results: Confirmation in vitro established that three CMV-associated chains were specific for CMV antigens. In a later analysis, across HLA loci, associated TCR counts were highest for DRB1, lowest for HLA-C. Evidence from a later analysis indicated that most CMV-associated TCR beta chains looked HLA-restricted.

A multiplex PCR was run with 60 Vbeta primers and 13 Jbeta primers. Data came from immunoSEQ multiplex PCR; TCRdb stores just in-frame clones and leaves some out. This sample has roughly 130,000 clones, with about 66% found just once. CDR1 is SGHTA and CDR2 is FQGNSA in the germline V gene. The CDR3 spans 15 residues. The J segment lost 2 bases and the V segment lost 5 bases, leaving 8 bases of the junction unmatched. V usage is TRBV7-2 and J usage is TRBJ2-5; 7 nucleotides agree with TRBD2. Source material: PBMCs. The sequence was collected from a male donor in good health and CMV-seronegative. The chain's CDR3 is CASSQQRGRQETQYF. DNA for the CDR3: TGTGCCAGCAGCCAACAGCGGGGCAGACAAGAGACCCAGTACTTC.